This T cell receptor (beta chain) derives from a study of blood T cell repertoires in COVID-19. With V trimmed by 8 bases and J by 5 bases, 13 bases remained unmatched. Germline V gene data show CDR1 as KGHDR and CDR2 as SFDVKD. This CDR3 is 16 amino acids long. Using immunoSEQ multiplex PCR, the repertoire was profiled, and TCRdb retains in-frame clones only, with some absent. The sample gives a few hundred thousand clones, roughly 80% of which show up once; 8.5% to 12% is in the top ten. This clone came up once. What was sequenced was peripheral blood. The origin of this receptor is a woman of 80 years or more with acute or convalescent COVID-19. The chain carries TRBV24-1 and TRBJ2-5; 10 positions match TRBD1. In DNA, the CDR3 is TGTGCCACCACCCACCCTCGACAGGGGGCGTCGGAGACCCAGTACTTC. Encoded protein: CATTHPRQGASETQYF.